This TCR beta chain emerged from a study of vaccination effects on CD4 cells after COVID-19. TCRdb's table, derived via immunoSEQ multiplex PCR, lists solely in-frame clones and lacks some. The sample consists of roughly 20,000 clones, approximately 72% of them appearing once. Trimming cost V 0 bases and J 3 bases, with 15 bases left between them. This CDR3 is 16 amino acids long. The germline V gene has CDR1 SGHRS and CDR2 YFSETQ. This clone was seen a handful of times. Antigen specificity is unknown. Expansion of antigen-specific CD4+ T cells with viral peptide pools was carried out by the ViraFEST assay before sequencing. Having been cultured for roughly 10 days, the cells underwent CD4+ T cell isolation. BNT162b2 vaccine or mRNA-1273 vaccine was given to participants in two doses.

This receptor was taken from a human donor who received a COVID-19 vaccine. The V gene is TRBV5-1, the J gene TRBJ2-5, with no clear D. The input for sequencing was CD4+ T cells from PBMCs cultured with HCoV-NL63 spike peptides, taken after COVID-19 vaccination. The CDR3 loop is CASSLGALPGEETQYF. The CDR3 coding sequence is TGCGCCAGCAGCTTGGGGGCCCTCCCTGGGGAAGAGACCCAGTACTTC.